The subject of this entry is one T cell receptor beta chain. What it binds is not known. Profiling relied on immunoSEQ multiplex PCR, and the TCRdb table lists in-frame clones only, not all of them. Among around 270,000 clones listed, roughly 93% were seen once. The CDR3 is made up of 14 amino acids. CDR1 and CDR2 (germline): KGHSH, LQKENI. Trimming pared 2 bases from V and 0 bases from J, leaving 8 bases between. Second doses at about 4 or about 12 weeks were pooled. The data are from a study of T cell responses to AZD1222 COVID-19 vaccine. The study, taken as a whole, reports: Donors skewed white British and female; clonal diversity was possibly underestimated. Repertoires were sampled only after the peak T cell response.

The chain has TRBV18 and TRBJ2-7; D call uncertain. The TCR was taken from an adult who received the AZD1222 COVID-19 vaccine. This specimen was peripheral blood, taken 28 days after the second AZD1222 dose. The CDR3 DNA follows: TGTGCCAGCTCACCAGGTTCCAGCTCCTACGAGCAGTACTTC. Translation gives CASSPGSSSYEQYF.